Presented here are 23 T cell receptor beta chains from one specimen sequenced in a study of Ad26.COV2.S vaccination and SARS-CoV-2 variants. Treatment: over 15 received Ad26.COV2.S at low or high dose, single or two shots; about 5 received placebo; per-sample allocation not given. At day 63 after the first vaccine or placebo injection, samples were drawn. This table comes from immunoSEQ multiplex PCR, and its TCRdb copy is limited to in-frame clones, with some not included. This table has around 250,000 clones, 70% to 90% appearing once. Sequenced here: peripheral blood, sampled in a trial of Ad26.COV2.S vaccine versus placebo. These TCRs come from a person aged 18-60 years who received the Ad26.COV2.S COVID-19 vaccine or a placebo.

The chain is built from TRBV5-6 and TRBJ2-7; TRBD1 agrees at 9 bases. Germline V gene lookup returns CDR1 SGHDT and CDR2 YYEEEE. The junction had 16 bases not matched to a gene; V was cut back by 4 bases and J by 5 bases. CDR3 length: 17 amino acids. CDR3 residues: CASSRLQGAKGSHEQYF. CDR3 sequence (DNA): TGTGCCAGCAGCAGACTACAGGGGGCGAAGGGCTCTCACGAGCAGTACTTC. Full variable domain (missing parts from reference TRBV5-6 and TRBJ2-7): DAGVTQSPTHLIKTRGQQVTLRCSPKSGHDTVSWYQQALGQGPQFIFQYYEEEERQRGNFPDRFSGHQFPNYSSELNVNALLLGDSALYLCASSRLQGAKGSHEQYFGPGTRLTVT.

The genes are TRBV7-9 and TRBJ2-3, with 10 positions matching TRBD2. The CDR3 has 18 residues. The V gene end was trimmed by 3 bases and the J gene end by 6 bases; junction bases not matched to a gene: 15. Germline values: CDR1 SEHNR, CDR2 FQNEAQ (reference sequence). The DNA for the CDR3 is TGTGCCAGCAGCTTTGTAAGGGTAGCGGGAGGCTCCGCGGATACGCAGTATTTT. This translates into CASSFVRVAGGSADTQYF.

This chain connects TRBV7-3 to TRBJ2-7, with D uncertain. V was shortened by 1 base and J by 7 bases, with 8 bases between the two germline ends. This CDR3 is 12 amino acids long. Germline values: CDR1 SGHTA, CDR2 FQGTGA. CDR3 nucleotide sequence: TGTGCCAGCAGCTTAAGACCCTGGGAGCAGTACTTC. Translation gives CASSLRPWEQYF.

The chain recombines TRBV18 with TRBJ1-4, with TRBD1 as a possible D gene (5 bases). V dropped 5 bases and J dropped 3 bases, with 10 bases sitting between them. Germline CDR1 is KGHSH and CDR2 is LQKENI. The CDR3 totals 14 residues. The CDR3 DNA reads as TGTGCCAGCTCAGGGGGAACGGCTAATGAAAAACTGTTTTTT. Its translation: CASSGGTANEKLFF. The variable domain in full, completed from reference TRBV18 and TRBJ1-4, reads NAGVMQNPRHLVRRRGQEARLRCSPMKGHSHVYWYRQLPEEGLKFMVYLQKENIIDESGMPKERFSAEFPKEGPSILRIQQVVRGDSAAYFCASSGGTANEKLFFGSGTQLSVL.

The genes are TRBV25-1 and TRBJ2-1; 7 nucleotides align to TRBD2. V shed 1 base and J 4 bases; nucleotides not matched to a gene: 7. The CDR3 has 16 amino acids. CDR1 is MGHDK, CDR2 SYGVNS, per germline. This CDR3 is CASSEWGGGSYNEQFF. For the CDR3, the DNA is TGTGCCAGCAGTGAATGGGGCGGGGGTTCATACAATGAGCAGTTCTTC.

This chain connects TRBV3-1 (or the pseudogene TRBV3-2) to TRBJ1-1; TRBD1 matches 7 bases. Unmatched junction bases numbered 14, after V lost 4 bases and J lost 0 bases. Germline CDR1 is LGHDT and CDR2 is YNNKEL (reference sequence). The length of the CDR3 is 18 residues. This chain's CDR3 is CASSPRATGMALNTEAFF. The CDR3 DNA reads TGTGCCAGCAGCCCTCGCGCGACAGGGATGGCCTTGAACACTGAAGCTTTCTTT.

This CDR3 is CASSGGRNGEKLFF. The CDR3 DNA reads as TGTGCCAGCAGTGGGGGTCGAAACGGTGAAAAACTGTTTTTT. The V gene is TRBV25-1, the J gene TRBJ1-4; D gene unclear. V was pared by 4 bases and J by 7 bases, with 13 bases between. The CDR3 runs to 14 residues. The germline V gene encodes CDR1 MGHDK and CDR2 SYGVNS.

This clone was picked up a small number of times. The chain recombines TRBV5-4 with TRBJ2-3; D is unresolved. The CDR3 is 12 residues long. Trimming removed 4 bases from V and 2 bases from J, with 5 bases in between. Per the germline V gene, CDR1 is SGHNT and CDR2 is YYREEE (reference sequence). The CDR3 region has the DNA TGTGCCAGCAGCCGCGACACAGATACGCAGTATTTT. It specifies CASSRDTDTQYF.

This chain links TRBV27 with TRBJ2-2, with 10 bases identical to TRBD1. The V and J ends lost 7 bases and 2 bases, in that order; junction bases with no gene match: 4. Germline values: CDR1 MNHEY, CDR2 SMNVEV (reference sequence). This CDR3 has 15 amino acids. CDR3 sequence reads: CASMDRGFNTGELFF. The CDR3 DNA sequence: TGTGCCAGCATGGACAGGGGGTTTAACACCGGGGAGCTGTTTTTT.

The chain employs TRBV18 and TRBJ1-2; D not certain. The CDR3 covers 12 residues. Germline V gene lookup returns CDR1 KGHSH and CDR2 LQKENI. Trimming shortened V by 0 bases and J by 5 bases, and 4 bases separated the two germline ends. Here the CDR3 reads CASSPPGYGYTF. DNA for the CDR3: TGTGCCAGCTCACCACCAGGGTATGGCTACACCTTC.

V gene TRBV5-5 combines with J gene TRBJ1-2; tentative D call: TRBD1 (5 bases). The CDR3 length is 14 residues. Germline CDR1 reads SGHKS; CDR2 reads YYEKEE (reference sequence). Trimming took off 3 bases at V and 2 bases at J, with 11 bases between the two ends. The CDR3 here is CASSYTWGNYGYTF. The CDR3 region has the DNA TGTGCCAGCAGCTATACCTGGGGCAACTATGGCTACACCTTC.

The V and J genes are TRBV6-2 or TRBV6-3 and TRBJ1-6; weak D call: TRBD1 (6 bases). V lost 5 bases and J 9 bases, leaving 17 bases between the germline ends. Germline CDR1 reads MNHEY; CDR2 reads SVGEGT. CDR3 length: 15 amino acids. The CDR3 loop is CASSDFRGLGSPLHF. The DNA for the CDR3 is TGTGCCAGCAGTGACTTCCGGGGGCTAGGTTCACCCCTCCACTTT.

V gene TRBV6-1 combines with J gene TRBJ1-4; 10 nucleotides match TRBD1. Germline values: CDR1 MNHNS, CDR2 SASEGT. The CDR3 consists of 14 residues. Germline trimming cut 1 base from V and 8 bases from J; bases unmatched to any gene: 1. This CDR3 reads CASSEGTGGEKLFF. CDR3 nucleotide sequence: TGTGCCAGCAGTGAAGGGACAGGGGGGGAAAAACTGTTTTTT.

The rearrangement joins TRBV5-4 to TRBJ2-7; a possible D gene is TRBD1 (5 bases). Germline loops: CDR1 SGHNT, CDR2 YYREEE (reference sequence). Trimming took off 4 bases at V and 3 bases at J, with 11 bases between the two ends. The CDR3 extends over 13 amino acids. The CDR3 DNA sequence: TGTGCCAGCAGCCGACAAGGGGTCTACGAGCAGTACGTC. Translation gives CASSRQGVYEQYV.

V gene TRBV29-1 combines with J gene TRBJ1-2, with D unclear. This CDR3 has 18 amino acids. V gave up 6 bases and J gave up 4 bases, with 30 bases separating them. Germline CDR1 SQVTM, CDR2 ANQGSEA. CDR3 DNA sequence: TGCAGCGTCCGAAACCCTGACATCTCCGGTTCGGCATTCTATGGCTACACCTTC. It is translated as CSVRNPDISGSAFYGYTF.

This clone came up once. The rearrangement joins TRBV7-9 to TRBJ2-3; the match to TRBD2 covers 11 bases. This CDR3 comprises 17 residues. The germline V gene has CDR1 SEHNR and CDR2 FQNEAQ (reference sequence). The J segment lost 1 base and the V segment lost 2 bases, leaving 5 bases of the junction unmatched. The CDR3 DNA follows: TGTGCCAGCAGCTTAAGGCTAGCGGGAGGCGGCACAGATACGCAGTATTTT. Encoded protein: CASSLRLAGGGTDTQYF.

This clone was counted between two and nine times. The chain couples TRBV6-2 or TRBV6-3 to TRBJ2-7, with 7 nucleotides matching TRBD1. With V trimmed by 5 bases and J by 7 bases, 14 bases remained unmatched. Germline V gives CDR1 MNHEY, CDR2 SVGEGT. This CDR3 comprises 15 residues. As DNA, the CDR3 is TGTGCCAGCAGTAAGAGAGGGGGCGCTTTAGTAGAGCAGTACTTC. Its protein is CASSKRGGALVEQYF.

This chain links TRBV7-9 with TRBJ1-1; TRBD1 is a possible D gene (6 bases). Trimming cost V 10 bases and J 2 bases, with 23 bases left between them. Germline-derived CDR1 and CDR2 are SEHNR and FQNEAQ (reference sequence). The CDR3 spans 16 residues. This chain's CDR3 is CAIALDRQVLNTEAFF. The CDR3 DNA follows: TGTGCCATTGCCCTAGATCGACAGGTGTTAAACACTGAAGCTTTCTTT.

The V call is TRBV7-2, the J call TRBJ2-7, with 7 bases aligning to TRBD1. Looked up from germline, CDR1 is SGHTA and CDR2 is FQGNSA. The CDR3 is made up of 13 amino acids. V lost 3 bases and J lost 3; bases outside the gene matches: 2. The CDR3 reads CASSFDRDYEQYV. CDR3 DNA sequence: TGTGCCAGCAGCTTTGACAGGGACTACGAGCAGTACGTC.

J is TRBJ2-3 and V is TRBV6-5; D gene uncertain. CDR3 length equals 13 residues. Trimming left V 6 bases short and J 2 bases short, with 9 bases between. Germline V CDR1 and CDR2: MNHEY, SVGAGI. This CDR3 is CASRFRNTDTQYF. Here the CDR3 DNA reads TGTGCCAGCAGATTTCGAAACACAGATACGCAGTATTTT.

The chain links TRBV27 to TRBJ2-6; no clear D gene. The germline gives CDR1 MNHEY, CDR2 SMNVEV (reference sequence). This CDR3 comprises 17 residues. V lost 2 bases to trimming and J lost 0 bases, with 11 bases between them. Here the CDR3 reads CASSLRPARSGANVLTF. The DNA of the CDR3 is TGTGCCAGCAGTTTAAGGCCAGCGCGCTCTGGGGCCAACGTCCTGACTTTC.

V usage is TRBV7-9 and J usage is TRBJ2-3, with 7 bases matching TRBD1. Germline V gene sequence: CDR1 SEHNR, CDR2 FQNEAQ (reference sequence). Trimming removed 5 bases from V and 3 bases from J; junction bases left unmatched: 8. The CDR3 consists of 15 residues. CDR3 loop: CASSPPATGTDTQYF. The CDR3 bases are TGTGCCAGCAGCCCCCCGGCGACAGGGACAGATACGCAGTATTTT.

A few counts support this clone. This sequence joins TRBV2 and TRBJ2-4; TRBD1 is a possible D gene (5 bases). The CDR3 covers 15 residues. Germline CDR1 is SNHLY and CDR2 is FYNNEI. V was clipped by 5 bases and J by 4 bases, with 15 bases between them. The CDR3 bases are TGTGCCAGCAGTTATCGAGACAGCCAGAAAAACATTCAGTACTTC. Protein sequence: CASSYRDSQKNIQYF.